This T cell receptor beta chain was observed in a study of T cell repertoires in cytomegalovirus infection. Study-level information: Based on public TCR beta signatures, there were indications of CMV infection and of a matching HLA type. General observations from the study: HLA-C-restricted CMV-specific TCR beta clonotypes prevailed in the ex vivo response.

Each CDR3 protein gets one entry after TCRdb re-called the reads with MiXCR. The sample has hundreds of thousands of distinct CDR3 sequences, roughly 36% seen once; the top ten hold under 3%. CDR1 is SGHVS and CDR2 is FQNEAQ in the germline V gene. There are 19 residues in the CDR3. V lost 1 base to trimming and J lost 0 bases, with 16 bases between them. As regards this clonotype: The antigen is not known.

This receptor was obtained from a human donor in good health (CMV status not recorded). Some clones in this sample may be carry-over from other donors' samples. The V gene is TRBV7-8, the J gene TRBJ2-6; D ambiguous. The sequencing input was PBMCs. The CDR3 DNA follows: TGTGCCAGCAGCTTAGTGGTGGGTCAGGAACCCTCTGGGGCCAACGTCCTGACTTTC. Translating gives CASSLVVGQEPSGANVLTF.